This T cell receptor (beta chain) derives from a study of blood T cell repertoires in COVID-19. Trimming removed 4 bases from V and 6 bases from J, with 18 bases in between. The CDR3 totals 15 residues. The germline gives CDR1 SGHAT, CDR2 FQDESV (reference sequence). Original handling: Reference gene primer amplification gave estimated nucleated cell counts. TCRdb keeps only in-frame clones here, not all; method: immunoSEQ multiplex PCR. From that table come the V and J calls and clone size; the DNA was used to work out D and trimming. Of 95,000 to 150,000 clones listed, 86% are singletons. The clonotype comes from a man aged 35 to 55 with acute or convalescent COVID-19. The material sequenced was peripheral blood. This chain links TRBV11-1 with TRBJ1-1; D is ambiguous. The CDR3 DNA sequence: TGTGCCAGCAGCTCCGGGAGGCCAGGACGGGCTGAAGCTTTCTTT. Translated: CASSSGRPGRAEAFF.